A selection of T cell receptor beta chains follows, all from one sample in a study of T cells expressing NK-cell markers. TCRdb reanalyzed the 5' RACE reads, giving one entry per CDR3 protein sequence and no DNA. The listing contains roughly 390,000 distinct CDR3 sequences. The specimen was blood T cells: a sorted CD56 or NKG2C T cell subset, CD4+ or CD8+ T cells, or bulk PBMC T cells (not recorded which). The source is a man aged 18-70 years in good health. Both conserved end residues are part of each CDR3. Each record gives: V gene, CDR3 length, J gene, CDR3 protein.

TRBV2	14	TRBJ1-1	CASSVWQGAVEAFF
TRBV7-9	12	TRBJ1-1	CAISGEATEAFF
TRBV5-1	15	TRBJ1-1	CASSPLEGVSTEAFF
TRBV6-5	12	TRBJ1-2	CASSTGQGLFTF
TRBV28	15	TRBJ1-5	CASSLVRNSNQPQHF
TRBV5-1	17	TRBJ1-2	CASSLEVLQEGNYGYTF
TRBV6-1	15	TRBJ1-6	CASKGSGGYNSPLHF
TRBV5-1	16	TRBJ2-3	CASSLAPGARRDTQYF
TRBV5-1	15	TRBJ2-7	CASSLVAGSPYEQYF
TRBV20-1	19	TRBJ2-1	CSASTLYVGGSSSYNEQFF
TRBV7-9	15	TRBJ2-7	CASSSEAGQGREQYF
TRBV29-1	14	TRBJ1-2	CSVIRTGLNYGYTF
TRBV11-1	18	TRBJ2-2	CASIQPPDPSNTGELFFF
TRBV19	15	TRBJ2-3	CASSIVRLGLDTQYF
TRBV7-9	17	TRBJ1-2	CASSLDALGYNNYGYTF
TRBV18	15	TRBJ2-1	CASSLAEGPVVEQFF
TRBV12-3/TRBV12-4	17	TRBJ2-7	CASKKRSGTGAPYEQYF
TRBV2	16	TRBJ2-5	CASIGSRGPQKETQYF
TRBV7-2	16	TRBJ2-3	CASSLATGGTFGTQYF
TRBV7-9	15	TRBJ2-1	CASSLVPGIYNEQFF
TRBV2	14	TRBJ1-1	CASRTDLLNTEAFF
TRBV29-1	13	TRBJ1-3	CSVGGVSGNTIYF
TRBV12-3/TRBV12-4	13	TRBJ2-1	CASSFSVGYEQFF
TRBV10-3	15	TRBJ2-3	CAISESGTSTDTQYF
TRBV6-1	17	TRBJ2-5	CASSTFGTSVGAETQYF
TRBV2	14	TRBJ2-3	CASGGLAVTDTQYF
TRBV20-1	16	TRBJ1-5	CSARAQRGLSNQPQHF
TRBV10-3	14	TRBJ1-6	CAISGYTGGSPLHF
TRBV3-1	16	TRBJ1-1	CASSQGLSAGNTEAFF
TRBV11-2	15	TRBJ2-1	CASSVWATSYNEQFF
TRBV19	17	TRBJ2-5	CASSIDGTGKGRETQYF
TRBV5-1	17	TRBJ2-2	CASSLASGGGNTGELFF
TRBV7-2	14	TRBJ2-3	CASSLGEGSMPQYF
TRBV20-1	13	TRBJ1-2	CSATDGYGDGYTF
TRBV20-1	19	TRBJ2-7	CSARDLTGLKRQGPLEQYF
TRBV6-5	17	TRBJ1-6	CASSPTNPKAGVSPLHF
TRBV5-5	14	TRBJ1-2	CASSFGRDDYGYTF
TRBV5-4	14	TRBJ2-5	CASRLAFGQETQYF